This T cell receptor (beta chain) was found in a study of blood T cell repertoires in COVID-19. Study context: Sites in the United States, Italy and Spain provided acute and convalescent COVID-19 samples. T cells, B-cell-depleted T cells, or PBMCs supplied cDNA or gDNA.

The V gene lost 5 bases and the J gene lost 5 bases, with 12 bases spanning the gap. Germline-derived CDR1 and CDR2 are MNHNY and SVGAGI (reference sequence). The CDR3 is 13 residues long. This clone occurred a few times. Method: immunoSEQ multiplex PCR; TCRdb's copy keeps in-frame clones and lacks some. The sample contains 53,000 or so clones, around three quarters of which appear only once. Sequenced material: peripheral blood. The TCR originated in a man in his sixties with acute or convalescent COVID-19. The J gene is TRBJ1-2, the V gene TRBV6-6; no firm D call. CDR3 DNA: TGTGCCAGCAGTCCCCCGTCGGGGTATGGCTACACCTTC. Translation gives CASSPPSGYGYTF.